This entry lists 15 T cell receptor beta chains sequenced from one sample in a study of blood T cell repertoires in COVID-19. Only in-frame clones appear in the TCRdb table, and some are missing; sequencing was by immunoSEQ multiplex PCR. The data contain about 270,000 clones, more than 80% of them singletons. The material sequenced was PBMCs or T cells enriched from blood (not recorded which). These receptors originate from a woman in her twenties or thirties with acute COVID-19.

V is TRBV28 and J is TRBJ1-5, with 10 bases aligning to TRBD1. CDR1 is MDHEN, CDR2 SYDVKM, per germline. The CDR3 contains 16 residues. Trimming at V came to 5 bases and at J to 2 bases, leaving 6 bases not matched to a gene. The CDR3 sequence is CASSPPGTGGNQPQHF. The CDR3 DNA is TGTGCCAGCAGTCCCCCCGGGACAGGGGGCAATCAGCCCCAGCATTTT.

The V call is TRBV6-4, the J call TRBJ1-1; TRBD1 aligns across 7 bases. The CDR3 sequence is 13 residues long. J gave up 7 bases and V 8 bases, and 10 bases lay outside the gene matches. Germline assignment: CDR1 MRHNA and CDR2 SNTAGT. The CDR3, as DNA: TGTGCCAGCTCGGGACAGCCGGGCAGTGAAGCTTTCTTT. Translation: CASSGQPGSEAFF.

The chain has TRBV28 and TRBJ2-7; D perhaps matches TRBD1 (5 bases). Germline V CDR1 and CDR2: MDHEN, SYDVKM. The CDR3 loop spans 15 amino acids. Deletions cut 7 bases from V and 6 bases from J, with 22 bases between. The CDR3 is CASTVPGQGVPEQYF. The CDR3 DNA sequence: TGTGCCAGCACCGTTCCGGGCCAAGGGGTCCCCGAGCAGTACTTC.

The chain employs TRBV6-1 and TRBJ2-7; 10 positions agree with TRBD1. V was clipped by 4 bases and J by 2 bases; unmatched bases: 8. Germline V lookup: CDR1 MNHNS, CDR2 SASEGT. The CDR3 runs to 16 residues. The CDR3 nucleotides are TGTGCCAGCAGTGTACCGGGACAGGGGATCCCCTACGAGCAGTACTTC. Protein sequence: CASSVPGQGIPYEQYF.

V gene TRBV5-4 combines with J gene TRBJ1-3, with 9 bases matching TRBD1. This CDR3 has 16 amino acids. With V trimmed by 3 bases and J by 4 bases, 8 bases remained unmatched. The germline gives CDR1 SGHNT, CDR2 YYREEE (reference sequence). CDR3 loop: CASSSSPGTGGNTIYF. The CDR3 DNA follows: TGTGCCAGCAGCTCCAGTCCCGGGACAGGGGGAAACACCATATATTTT. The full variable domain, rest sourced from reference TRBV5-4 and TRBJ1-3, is ETGVTQSPTHLIKTRGQQVTLRCSSQSGHNTVSWYQQALGQGPQFIFQYYREEENGRGNFPPRFSGLQFPNYSSELNVNALELDDSALYLCASSSSPGTGGNTIYFGEGSWLTVV.

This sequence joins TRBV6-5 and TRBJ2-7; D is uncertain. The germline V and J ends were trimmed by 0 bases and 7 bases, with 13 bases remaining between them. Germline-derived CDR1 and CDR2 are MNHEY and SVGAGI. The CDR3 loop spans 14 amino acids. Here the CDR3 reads CASSYSGSHWEQYF. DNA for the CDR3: TGTGCCAGCAGTTACTCCGGGTCCCATTGGGAGCAGTACTTC.

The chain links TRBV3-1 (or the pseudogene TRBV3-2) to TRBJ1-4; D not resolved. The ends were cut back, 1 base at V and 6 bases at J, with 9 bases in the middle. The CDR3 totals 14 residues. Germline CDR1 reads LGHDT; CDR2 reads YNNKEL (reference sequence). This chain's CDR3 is CASSQGGSHEKLFF. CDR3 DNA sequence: TGTGCCAGCAGCCAAGGCGGGAGCCATGAAAAACTGTTTTTT.

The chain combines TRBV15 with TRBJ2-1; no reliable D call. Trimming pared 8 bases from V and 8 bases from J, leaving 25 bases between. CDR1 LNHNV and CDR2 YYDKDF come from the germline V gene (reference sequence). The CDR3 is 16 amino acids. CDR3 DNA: TGTGCCACCTCAAAACCCCCGTTCAGGAAAGAACATGAGCAGTTCTTC. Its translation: CATSKPPFRKEHEQFF.

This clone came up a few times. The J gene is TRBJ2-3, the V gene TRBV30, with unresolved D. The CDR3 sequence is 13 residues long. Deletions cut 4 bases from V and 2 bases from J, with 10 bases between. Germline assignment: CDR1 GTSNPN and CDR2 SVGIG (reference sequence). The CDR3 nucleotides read TGTGCCTGGACTCCCTATGACACAGATACGCAGTATTTT. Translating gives CAWTPYDTDTQYF.

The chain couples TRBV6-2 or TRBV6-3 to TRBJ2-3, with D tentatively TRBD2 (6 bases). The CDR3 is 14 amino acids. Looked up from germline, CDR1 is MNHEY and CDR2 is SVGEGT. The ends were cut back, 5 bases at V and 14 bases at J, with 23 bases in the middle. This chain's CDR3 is CASSRNQATSWSYF. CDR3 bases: TGTGCCAGCAGTCGCAATCAGGCGACTAGTTGGTCGTATTTT.

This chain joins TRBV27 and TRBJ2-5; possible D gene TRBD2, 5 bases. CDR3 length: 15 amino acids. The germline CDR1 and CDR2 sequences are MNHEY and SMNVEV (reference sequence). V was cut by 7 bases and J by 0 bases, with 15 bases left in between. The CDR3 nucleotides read TGTGCCAGCACCCCCTATCGAGGGAACCAAGAGACCCAGTACTTC. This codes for CASTPYRGNQETQYF.

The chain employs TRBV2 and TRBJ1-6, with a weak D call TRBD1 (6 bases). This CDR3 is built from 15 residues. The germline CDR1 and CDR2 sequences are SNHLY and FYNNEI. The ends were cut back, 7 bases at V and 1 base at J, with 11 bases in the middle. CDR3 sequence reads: CASNTQGSYNSPLHF. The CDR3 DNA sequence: TGTGCCAGCAATACACAGGGTTCCTATAATTCACCCCTCCACTTT.

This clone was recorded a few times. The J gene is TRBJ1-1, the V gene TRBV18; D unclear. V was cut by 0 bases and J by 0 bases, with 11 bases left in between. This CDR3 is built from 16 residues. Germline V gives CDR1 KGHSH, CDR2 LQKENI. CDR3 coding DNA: TGTGCCAGCTCACCACCAGCGTCCGGGATGAACACTGAAGCTTTCTTT. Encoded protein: CASSPPASGMNTEAFF.

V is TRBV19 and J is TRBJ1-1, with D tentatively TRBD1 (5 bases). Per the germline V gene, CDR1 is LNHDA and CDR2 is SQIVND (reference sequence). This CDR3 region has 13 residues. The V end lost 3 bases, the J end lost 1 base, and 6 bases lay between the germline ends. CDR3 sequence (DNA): TGTGCCAGTAGTATCACAGGGAACACTGAAGCTTTCTTT. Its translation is CASSITGNTEAFF.

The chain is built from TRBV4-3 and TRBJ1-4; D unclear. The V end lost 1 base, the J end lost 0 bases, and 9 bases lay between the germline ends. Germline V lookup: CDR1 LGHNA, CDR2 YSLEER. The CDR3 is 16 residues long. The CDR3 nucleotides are TGCGCCAGCAGCCAAGTTACCGAGTCAACTAATGAAAAACTGTTTTTT. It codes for CASSQVTESTNEKLFF.